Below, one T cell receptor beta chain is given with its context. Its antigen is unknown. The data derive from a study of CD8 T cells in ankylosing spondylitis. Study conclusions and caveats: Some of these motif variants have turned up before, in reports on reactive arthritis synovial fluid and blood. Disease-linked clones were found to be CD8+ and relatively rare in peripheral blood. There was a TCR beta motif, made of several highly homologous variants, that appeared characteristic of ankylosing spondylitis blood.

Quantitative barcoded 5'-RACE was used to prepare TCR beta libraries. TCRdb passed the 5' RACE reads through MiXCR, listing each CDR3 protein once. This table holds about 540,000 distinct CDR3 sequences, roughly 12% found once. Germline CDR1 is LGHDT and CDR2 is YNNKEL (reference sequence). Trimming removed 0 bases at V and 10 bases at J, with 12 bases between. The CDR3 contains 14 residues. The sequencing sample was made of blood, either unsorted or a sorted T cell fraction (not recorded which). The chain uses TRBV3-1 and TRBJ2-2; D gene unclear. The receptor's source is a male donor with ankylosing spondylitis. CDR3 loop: CASSQENLKKELFF. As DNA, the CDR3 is TGTGCCAGCAGCCAAGAGAACCTTAAGAAGGAGCTGTTTTTT.